One and the same sample provided the 6 T cell receptor beta chains below, sequenced in a study of shared clonotypes between healthy human individuals. TCRdb keeps only in-frame clones here, not all; method: immunoSEQ multiplex PCR. The sample holds roughly 2,000,000 clones, just under 95% seen once. Naive CD8 cells lacked CD45RO and underwent positive selection for CCR7, leaving out terminally differentiated effector memory CD45RA+ cells. The sequencing sample was made of naive CD8+ T cells sorted from blood. Receptors were obtained from a man between 18 and 29 years old in good health.

V usage is TRBV27 and J usage is TRBJ2-7; 9 bases are shared with TRBD2. CDR1 is MNHEY and CDR2 is SMNVEV in the germline V gene (reference sequence). The V and J ends lost 6 bases and 3 bases, in that order; junction bases with no gene match: 9. This CDR3 spans 15 amino acids. The CDR3 DNA reads as TGTGCCAGCAGCCCCTCAGCGGGGGGACTCTACGAGCAGTACTTC. Protein sequence: CASSPSAGGLYEQYF.

V and J are TRBV9 and TRBJ1-1; 7 nucleotides agree with TRBD1. The CDR3 contains 14 residues. Germline loops: CDR1 SGDLS, CDR2 YYNGEE. Trimming took 3 bases from V and 0 from J; bases not matched to a gene: 2. CDR3 DNA sequence: TGTGCCAGCAGCGGAGACAGGGTGAACACTGAAGCTTTCTTT. Translating gives CASSGDRVNTEAFF.

There are a few counts of this clone. The chain couples TRBV11-2 to TRBJ1-6, with D perhaps matching TRBD1 (5 bases). The germline V gene has CDR1 SGHAT and CDR2 FQNNGV. The CDR3 runs to 17 residues. V was shortened by 5 bases and J by 8 bases, with 22 bases between the two germline ends. The CDR3 DNA reads TGTGCCAGCAGCCCCATACCCAGGGACCCGGAGGATTCACCCCTCCACTTT. It codes for CASSPIPRDPEDSPLHF.

The CDR3 sequence: CASSAGTGGFTIYF. CDR3 nucleotides: TGTGCCAGCAGCGCCGGGACAGGGGGATTCACCATATATTTT. The chain uses TRBV5-6 and TRBJ1-3; 11 nucleotides align to TRBD1. V was clipped by 4 bases and J by 9 bases; unmatched bases: 6. Germline V lookup: CDR1 SGHDT, CDR2 YYEEEE. CDR3 length: 14 amino acids.

The DNA of the CDR3 is TGCGCCAGCAGCTTGGAAGGCCCGCTTGCGGGCGGGGAGCTGTTTTTT. Translated, it gives CASSLEGPLAGGELFF. The V gene is TRBV5-1, the J gene TRBJ2-2, with D tentatively TRBD2 (5 bases). Per the germline V gene, CDR1 is SGHRS and CDR2 is YFSETQ. The CDR3 is 16 amino acids. Trimming removed 0 bases at V and 7 bases at J, with 16 bases between.

Comment on this clone: The same CDR3 also results from other DNA sequences found in this sample. The rearrangement links TRBV28 to TRBJ1-3, with 7 bases lining up with TRBD1. With 1 base clipped from V and 1 base from J, the junction kept 1 base outside the gene matches. Germline V gene sequence: CDR1 MDHEN, CDR2 SYDVKM. CDR3 size: 15 residues. The chain's CDR3 is CASSLSGGSGNTIYF. The CDR3 bases are TGTGCCAGCAGTTTATCAGGGGGGTCTGGAAACACCATATATTTT.